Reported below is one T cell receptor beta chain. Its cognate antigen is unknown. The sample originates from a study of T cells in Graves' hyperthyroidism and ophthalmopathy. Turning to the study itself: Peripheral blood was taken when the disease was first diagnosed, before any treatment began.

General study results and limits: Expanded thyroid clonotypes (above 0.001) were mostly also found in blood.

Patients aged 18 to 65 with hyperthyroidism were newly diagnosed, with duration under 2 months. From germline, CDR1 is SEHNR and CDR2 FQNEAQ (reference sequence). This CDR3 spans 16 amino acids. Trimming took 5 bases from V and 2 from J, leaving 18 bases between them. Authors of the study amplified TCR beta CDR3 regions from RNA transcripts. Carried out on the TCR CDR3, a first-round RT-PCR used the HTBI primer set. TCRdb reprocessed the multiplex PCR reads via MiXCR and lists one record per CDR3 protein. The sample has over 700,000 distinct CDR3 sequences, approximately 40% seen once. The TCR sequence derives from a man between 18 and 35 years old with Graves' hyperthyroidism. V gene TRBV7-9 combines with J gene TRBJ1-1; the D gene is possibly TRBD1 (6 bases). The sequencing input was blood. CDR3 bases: TGTGCCAGCAGCCCACTTGCGGGGGCGTTAAACACTGAAGCTTTCTTT. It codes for CASSPLAGALNTEAFF.